Listed below are T cell receptor beta chains from one sample, sequenced in a study of cytomegalovirus exposure and HLA in healthy donors. Only in-frame clones appear in the TCRdb table, and some are missing; sequencing was by immunoSEQ multiplex PCR. Of roughly 100,000 clones listed, roughly four fifths are singletons. The sample was PBMCs. Receptors originate from a man in his forties in good health and CMV-seronegative. CDR3s include the opening cysteine and the closing phenylalanine or tryptophan. A D gene is named only where the DNA matches it firmly. Clone size appears in some rows only: once, few, many, or a class for an expanded clone.

abundance: once
j_gene: TRBJ2-7
v_gene: TRBV28
d_gene: TRBD1
CDR3nt: TGTGCCAGCAGTTTAGCTGGGACAGGGACCCACGAGCAGTACTTC
CDR3aa: CASSLAGTGTHEQYF

abundance: NA
j_gene: TRBJ2-7
v_gene: TRBV4-2
d_gene: TRBD1
CDR3nt: TGTGCCAGCAGCCAGGCTACCAGCCCGGGACAGCCCTACGAGCAGTACTTC
CDR3aa: CASSQATSPGQPYEQYF

abundance: NA
j_gene: TRBJ1-1
v_gene: TRBV7-3
d_gene: NA
CDR3nt: TGTGCCAGCAGCTTAACGACAGACCAGAACACTGAAGCTTTCTTT
CDR3aa: CASSLTTDQNTEAFF

abundance: NA
j_gene: TRBJ1-1
v_gene: TRBV29-1
d_gene: NA
CDR3nt: TGCAGCGTTGTACGGCAGGAGGTTAAGGCTTTCTTT
CDR3aa: CSVVRQEVKAFF

abundance: NA
j_gene: TRBJ2-5
v_gene: TRBV7-6
d_gene: TRBD1
CDR3nt: TGTGCCAGCAGCTTGGCGCCGACAGGGGAAAACCAAGAGACCCAGTACTTC
CDR3aa: CASSLAPTGENQETQYF

abundance: NA
j_gene: TRBJ2-7
v_gene: TRBV6-5
d_gene: NA
CDR3nt: TGTGCCAGCAGTTACTCGAGTGGACACCGAATTTACGAGCAGTACTTC
CDR3aa: CASSYSSGHRIYEQYF

abundance: once
j_gene: TRBJ1-1
v_gene: TRBV18
d_gene: TRBD1
CDR3nt: TGTGCCAGCTCACCACTAGGGACAGGGTCGAACACTGAAGCTTTCTTT
CDR3aa: CASSPLGTGSNTEAFF

abundance: once
j_gene: TRBJ2-7
v_gene: TRBV7-8
d_gene: TRBD2
CDR3nt: TGTGCCAGCACCCCCGAAGGACTAGCGAGCGAGCAGTACTTC
CDR3aa: CASTPEGLASEQYF

abundance: few
j_gene: TRBJ1-2
v_gene: TRBV5-5
d_gene: TRBD1
CDR3nt: TGTGCCAGCAGCTCGGGGACAGCTTATGGCTACACCTTC
CDR3aa: CASSSGTAYGYTF

abundance: NA
j_gene: TRBJ2-7
v_gene: TRBV7-2
d_gene: NA
CDR3nt: TGTGCCAGCAGCTTAGCATACAGGGGGGGGACCTACGAGCAGTACTTC
CDR3aa: CASSLAYRGGTYEQYF

abundance: NA
j_gene: TRBJ2-7
v_gene: TRBV18
d_gene: TRBD2
CDR3nt: TGTGCCAGCTCACCACCCCAGCGGGGGGGCCACGAGCAGTACTTC
CDR3aa: CASSPPQRGGHEQYF

abundance: NA
j_gene: TRBJ2-5
v_gene: TRBV5-6
d_gene: NA
CDR3nt: TGTGCCAGCAGCTTGCTGTCGGGTAGGGGGTACCAAGAGACCCAGTACTTC
CDR3aa: CASSLLSGRGYQETQYF

abundance: NA
j_gene: TRBJ1-5
v_gene: TRBV28
d_gene: TRBD1
CDR3nt: TGTGCCAGCAGCCCGCTGGGGACAGGTCAGGGGCCCCAGCATTTT
CDR3aa: CASSPLGTGQGPQHF

abundance: NA
j_gene: TRBJ1-2
v_gene: TRBV30
d_gene: NA
CDR3nt: TGTGCCCGATCTCTCGACGGAGGGGTAGGTGGCTACACCTTC
CDR3aa: CARSLDGGVGGYTF

abundance: NA
j_gene: TRBJ2-7
v_gene: TRBV2
d_gene: NA
CDR3nt: TGTGCCAGCAGTGAACGGGGGGCGGGGGAGCAGTACTTC
CDR3aa: CASSERGAGEQYF

abundance: few
j_gene: TRBJ2-3
v_gene: TRBV6-1
d_gene: TRBD2
CDR3nt: TGTGCCAGCAGTGGGTCTAGCGGGAGTTCAGATACGCAGTATTTT
CDR3aa: CASSGSSGSSDTQYF

abundance: NA
j_gene: TRBJ1-3
v_gene: TRBV5-1
d_gene: NA
CDR3nt: TGCGCCAGCAGCTTGGGCAGGGGTGGAAACACCATATATTTT
CDR3aa: CASSLGRGGNTIYF